Sequencing of this T cell receptor beta chain was carried out in a study of shared clonotypes between healthy human individuals. This clone was seen only a few times. Authors' data handling: ImmunoSEQ supplied junction-only sequences lacking quality scores, so filtering was different. Clones were read by immunoSEQ multiplex PCR, and TCRdb kept only the in-frame ones, dropping some. V and J calls plus clone size are reproduced from that table; the DNA served to infer D and trimming. This table has some 980,000 clones, 60% to 85% appearing once. This clonotype was obtained from a man younger than 30 in good health. The sample was memory CD4+ T cells sorted from blood. Described subset: CD45RA-negative fraction.

In DNA form, the CDR3 reads TGTGCCAGCAGTTTATCGACCGGGGTGGGCACTAATGAAAAACTGTTTTTT. Amino acids: CASSLSTGVGTNEKLFF. The chain employs TRBV27 and TRBJ1-4; D not resolved. The CDR3 is made up of 17 amino acids. Trimming left V 0 bases short and J 2 bases short, with 13 bases between. The germline V gene has CDR1 MNHEY and CDR2 SMNVEV (reference sequence).